This TCR beta chain was found in a study of control samples from healthy donors and cancer patients. CDR1 and CDR2 from the germline V gene are SGHDN and FVKESK. The CDR3 has 15 residues. V lost 4 bases to trimming and J lost 1 base, with 11 bases between them. Here immunoSEQ multiplex PCR was the method, and the copy in TCRdb shows in-frame clones only, minus some. The sample lists more than 85,000 clones; 88% were seen once. This sequence was found in a woman between 55 and 75 years old with lung cancer. Sample: PBMCs. The chain joins TRBV14 to TRBJ2-1; D may be TRBD2 (5 bases). CDR3: CASSPPGGSYNEQFF. The CDR3 nucleotides are TGTGCCAGCAGCCCCCCTGGAGGATCCTACAATGAGCAGTTCTTC. Drawing the rest from reference TRBV14 and TRBJ2-1, the complete variable domain is EAGVTQFPSHSVIEKGQTVTLRCDPISGHDNLYWYRRVMGKEIKFLLHFVKESKQDESGMPNNRFLAERTGGTYSTLKVQPAELEDSGVYFCASSPPGGSYNEQFFGPGTRLTVL.